The subject of this entry is one TCR beta chain. This entry comes from a study of OX40 agonist ivuxolimab in advanced cancers. With V trimmed by 4 bases and J by 2 bases, 2 bases remained unmatched. Germline V lookup: CDR1 SGHTA, CDR2 FQGNSA. The CDR3 runs to 13 residues. The table came from immunoSEQ multiplex PCR; TCRdb's copy has only in-frame clones and leaves some out. Found here are about 38,000 clones, roughly nine tenths of them singletons; the top ten hold over 40%. The source is an adult with an advanced solid tumor such as melanoma, head and neck, liver or kidney cancer. The J gene is TRBJ2-7, the V gene TRBV7-2; TRBD1 agrees at 7 bases. The sample in question was CD4+ or CD8+ T cells sorted from blood, obtained in a trial of the OX40 agonist ivuxolimab. CDR3: CASSYGQAYEQYF. The CDR3, as DNA: TGTGCCAGCAGCTACGGACAGGCCTACGAGCAGTACTTC.